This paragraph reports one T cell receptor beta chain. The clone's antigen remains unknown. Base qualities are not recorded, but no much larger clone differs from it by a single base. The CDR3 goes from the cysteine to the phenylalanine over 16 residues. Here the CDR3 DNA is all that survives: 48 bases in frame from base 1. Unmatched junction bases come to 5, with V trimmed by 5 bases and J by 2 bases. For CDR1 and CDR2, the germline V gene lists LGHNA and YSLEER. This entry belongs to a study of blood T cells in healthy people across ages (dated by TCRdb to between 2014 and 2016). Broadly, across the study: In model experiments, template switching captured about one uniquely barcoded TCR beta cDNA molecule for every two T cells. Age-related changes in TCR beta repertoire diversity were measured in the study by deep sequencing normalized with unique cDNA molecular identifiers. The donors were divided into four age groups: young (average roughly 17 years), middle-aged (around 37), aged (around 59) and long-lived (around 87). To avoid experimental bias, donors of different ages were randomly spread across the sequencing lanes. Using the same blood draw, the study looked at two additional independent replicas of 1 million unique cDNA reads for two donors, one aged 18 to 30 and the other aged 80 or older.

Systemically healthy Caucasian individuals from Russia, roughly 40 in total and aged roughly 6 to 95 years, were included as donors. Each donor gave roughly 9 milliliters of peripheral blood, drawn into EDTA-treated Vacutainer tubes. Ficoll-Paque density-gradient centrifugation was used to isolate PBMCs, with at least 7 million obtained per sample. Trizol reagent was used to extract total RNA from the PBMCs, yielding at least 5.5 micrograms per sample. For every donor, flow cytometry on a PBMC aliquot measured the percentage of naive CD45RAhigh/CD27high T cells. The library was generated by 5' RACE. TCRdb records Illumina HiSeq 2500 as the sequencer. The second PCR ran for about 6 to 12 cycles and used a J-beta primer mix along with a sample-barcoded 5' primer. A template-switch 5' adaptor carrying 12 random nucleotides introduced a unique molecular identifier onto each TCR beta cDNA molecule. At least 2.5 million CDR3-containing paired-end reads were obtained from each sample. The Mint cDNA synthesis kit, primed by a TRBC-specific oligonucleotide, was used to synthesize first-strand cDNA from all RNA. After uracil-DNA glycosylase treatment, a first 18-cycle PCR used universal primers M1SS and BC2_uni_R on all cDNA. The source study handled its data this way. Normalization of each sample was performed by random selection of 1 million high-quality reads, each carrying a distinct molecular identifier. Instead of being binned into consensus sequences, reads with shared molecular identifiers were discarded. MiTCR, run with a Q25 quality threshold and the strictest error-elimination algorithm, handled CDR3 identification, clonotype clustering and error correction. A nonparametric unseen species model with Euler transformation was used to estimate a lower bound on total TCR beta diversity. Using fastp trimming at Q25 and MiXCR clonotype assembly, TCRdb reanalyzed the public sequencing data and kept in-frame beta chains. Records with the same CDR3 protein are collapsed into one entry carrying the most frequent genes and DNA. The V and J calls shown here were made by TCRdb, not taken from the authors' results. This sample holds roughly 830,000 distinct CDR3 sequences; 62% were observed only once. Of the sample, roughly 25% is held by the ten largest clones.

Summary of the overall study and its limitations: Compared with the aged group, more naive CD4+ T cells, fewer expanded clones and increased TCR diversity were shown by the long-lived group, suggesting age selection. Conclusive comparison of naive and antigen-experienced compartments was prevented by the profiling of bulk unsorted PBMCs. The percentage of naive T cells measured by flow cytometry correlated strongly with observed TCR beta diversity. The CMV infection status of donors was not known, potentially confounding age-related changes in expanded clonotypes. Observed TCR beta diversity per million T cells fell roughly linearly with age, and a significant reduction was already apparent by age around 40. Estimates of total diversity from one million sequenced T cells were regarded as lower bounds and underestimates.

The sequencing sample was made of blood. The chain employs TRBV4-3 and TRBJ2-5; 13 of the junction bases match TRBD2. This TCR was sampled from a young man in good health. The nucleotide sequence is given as TGCGCCAGCAGCATGGGACTAGCGGGGTTTCAAGAGACCCAGTACTTC. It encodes CASSMGLAGFQETQYF.